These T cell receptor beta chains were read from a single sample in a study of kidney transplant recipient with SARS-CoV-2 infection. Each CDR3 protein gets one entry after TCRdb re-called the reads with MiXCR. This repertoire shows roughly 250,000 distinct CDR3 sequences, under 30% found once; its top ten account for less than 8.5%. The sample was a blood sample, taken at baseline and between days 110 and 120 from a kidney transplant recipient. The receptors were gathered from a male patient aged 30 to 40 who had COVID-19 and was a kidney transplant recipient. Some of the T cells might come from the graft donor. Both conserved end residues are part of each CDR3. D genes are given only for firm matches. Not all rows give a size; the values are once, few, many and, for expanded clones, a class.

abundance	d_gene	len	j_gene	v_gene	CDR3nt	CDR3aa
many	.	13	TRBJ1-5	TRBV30	TGTGCCTGGAGTGTTGAGGAGCAGCAGCCCCAGCATTTT	CAWSVEEQQPQHF
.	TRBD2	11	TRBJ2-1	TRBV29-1	TGCAGCGTTGAAGATCGGGGACTAGTTGGTTTC	CSVEDRGLVGF
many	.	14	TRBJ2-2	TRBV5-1	TGCGCCAGCAGCATCCGGGGTCCCACCGGGGAGCTGTTTTTT	CASSIRGPTGELFF
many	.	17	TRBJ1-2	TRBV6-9	TGTGCCAGCAGTACTAAAGAGCCTTACGGAAAGACCTATGGCTACACCTTC	CASSTKEPYGKTYGYTF
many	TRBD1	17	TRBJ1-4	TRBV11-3	TGTGCCAGCAGCTCCCGGACAGGGAGGGTGGCTAATGAAAAACTGTTTTTT	CASSSRTGRVANEKLFF
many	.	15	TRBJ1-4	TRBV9	TGTGCCAGCAGCCCAAGGTTCGGGGAGGGGGAAAAACTGTTTTTT	CASSPRFGEGEKLFF
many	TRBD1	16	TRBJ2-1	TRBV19	TGTGCCAGTAGTATGGGTTGGGGACAGGACTACAATGAGCAGTTCTTC	CASSMGWGQDYNEQFF
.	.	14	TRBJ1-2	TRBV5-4	TGTGCCAGCAGCCCCCGAGGCACTAGCTATGGCTACACCTTC	CASSPRGTSYGYTF
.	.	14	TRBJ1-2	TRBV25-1	TGTGCCAGCAGTGACCCAGGGGAGACCTATGGCTACACCTTC	CASSDPGETYGYTF
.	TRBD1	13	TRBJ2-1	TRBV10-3	TGTGCCATCAAGACGACAGGGGTTGATGAGCAGTTCTTC	CAIKTTGVDEQFF
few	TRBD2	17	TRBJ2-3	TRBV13	TGTGCCAGCAGCTTTTTTGAGCGGGAGAAAAACACAGATACGCAGTATTTT	CASSFFEREKNTDTQYF
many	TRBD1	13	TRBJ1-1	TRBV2	TGTGCCAGCAGAGACAGGGGCGGGACTGAAGCTTTCTTT	CASRDRGGTEAFF
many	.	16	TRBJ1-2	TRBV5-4	TGTGCCAGCAGGCTAAACGTACCAGGAAAGACCTATGGCTACACCTTC	CASRLNVPGKTYGYTF
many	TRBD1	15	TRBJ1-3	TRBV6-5	TGTGCCAGCAGGAGGGACAGGGACTCTGGAAACACCATATATTTT	CASRRDRDSGNTIYF
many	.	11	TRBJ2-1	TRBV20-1	TGCAGTGCTAGGACTACTCAGGGGCAGTTCTTC	CSARTTQGQFF
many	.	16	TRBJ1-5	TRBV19	TGTGCCAGTAGTATGATGACAGCGGCAATGGGTCAGCCCCAGCATTTT	CASSMMTAAMGQPQHF
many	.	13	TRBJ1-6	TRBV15	TGTGCCACCAGCAGAGATAGGTCGACGGCGCCCCACTTT	CATSRDRSTAPHF
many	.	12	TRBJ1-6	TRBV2	TGTGCCAGCACCATGCTAAAGGCACCCCTCCACTTT	CASTMLKAPLHF
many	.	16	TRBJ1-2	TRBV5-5	TGTGCCAGCGGGCCAACTGTCTCGCGAAAGACCTATGGCTACACCTTC	CASGPTVSRKTYGYTF
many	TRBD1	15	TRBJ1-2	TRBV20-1	TGCAGTGCTAGTTGGCAGGGGGAGGTAGGCTATGGCTACACCTTC	CSASWQGEVGYGYTF
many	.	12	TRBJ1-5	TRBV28	TGTGCCAGCAAGTGGGGCGGTAAGCCCCAGCATTTT	CASKWGGKPQHF
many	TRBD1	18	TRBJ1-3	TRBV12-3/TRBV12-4	TGTGCCAGCAGTTTAGCGGACCCTCGACAGGGAGGGAAAAACACCATATATTTT	CASSLADPRQGGKNTIYF
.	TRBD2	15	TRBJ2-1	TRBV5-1	TGCGCCAGCAGCTTGGACGGGGGGGCGTACAATGAGCAGTTCTTC	CASSLDGGAYNEQFF
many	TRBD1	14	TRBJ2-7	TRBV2	TGTGCCAGCAGACTTGACAGGGGGCAGGACGAGCAGTACTTC	CASRLDRGQDEQYF
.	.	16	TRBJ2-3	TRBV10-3	TGTGCCATCGGTGAAGAGAAGGGTGGGGGCACAGATACGCAGTATTTT	CAIGEEKGGGTDTQYF
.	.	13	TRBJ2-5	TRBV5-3	TGTGCCAGAAGCCCCGGGGGGCCTGAGACCCAGTACTTC	CARSPGGPETQYF
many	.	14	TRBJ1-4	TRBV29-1	TGCAGCGTTGAAGGGGACTCCCTTCCTGAAAAACTGTTTTTT	CSVEGDSLPEKLFF
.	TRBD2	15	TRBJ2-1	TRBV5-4	TGTGCCAGCAGCTTGGGACTAGCGCTCGACAATGAGCAGTCCTTC	CASSLGLALDNEQSF
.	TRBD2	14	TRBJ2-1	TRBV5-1	TGCGCCAGCAGGGGAGGGGATTATAACAATGAGCAGTTCTTC	CASRGGDYNNEQFF
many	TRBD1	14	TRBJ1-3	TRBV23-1	TGCGCCAGCAGTCAGACAGGGCTAGGAAACACCATATATTTT	CASSQTGLGNTIYF
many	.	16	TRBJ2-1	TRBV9	TGTGCCAGCAGCGCAGGTTGGGGGAGCTCCTACAATGAGCAGTTCTTC	CASSAGWGSSYNEQFF
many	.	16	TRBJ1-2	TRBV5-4	TGTGCCAGCTATTGGTGCGTACCAGGAAAGACCTATGGCTACACCTTC	CASYWCVPGKTYGYTF
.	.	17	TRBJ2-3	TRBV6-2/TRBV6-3	TGTGCCAGCAGCTGCACAAACAGGGTCGGCACCCCAGATACGCAGTATTTT	CASSCTNRVGTPDTQYF
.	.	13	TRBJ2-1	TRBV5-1	TGCGCCAGCAGCTTCACCGTTGTCAATGAGCAGTTCTTC	CASSFTVVNEQFF
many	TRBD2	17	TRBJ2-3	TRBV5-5	TGTGCCAGCAGCTTGAAGTCTAGCGGGAGTAGCACAGATACGCAGTATTTT	CASSLKSSGSSTDTQYF
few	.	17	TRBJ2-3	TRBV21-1	TGTGCCAGCAGGAAGTGCATAGCTACAGTCATGCAAGATACGCAGTATTTT	CASRKCIATVMQDTQYF
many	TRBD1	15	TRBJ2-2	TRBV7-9	TGTGCCAGCAGCAGACAGGGGGCAGGGACCGGGGAGCTGTTTTTT	CASSRQGAGTGELFF
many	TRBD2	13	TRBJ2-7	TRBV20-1	TGCAGTGCTCCAGGACTAGCGGGGGACGAGCAGTACTTC	CSAPGLAGDEQYF
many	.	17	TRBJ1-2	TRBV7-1	TGTGCCAGCAGCTCATGCAGTCACGAGGGAAAGACCTATGGCTACACCTTC	CASSSCSHEGKTYGYTF
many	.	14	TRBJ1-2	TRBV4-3	TGCGCCAGCAGCCCAGCGAGGGCAGGGGATGGCTACACCTTC	CASSPARAGDGYTF
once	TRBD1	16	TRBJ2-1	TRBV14	TGTGACAGCAGCCAAGCGGACAGGGCTCTCGGCAATGAGCAGTTCTTC	CDSSQADRALGNEQFF
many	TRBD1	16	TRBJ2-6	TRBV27	TGTGCCAGCAGTTTTGGCCAGGGGGCTGGGGCCAACGTCCTGACTTTC	CASSFGQGAGANVLTF
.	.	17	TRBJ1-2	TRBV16	TGTGCCAGCAGCACGAGTATGGCCGTTAGAAAGACCTATGGCTACACCTTC	CASSTSMAVRKTYGYTF
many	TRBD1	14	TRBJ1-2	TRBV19	TGTGCCAGTAGTATGGGACAGGCCAACCAACGCTACACCTTC	CASSMGQANQRYTF
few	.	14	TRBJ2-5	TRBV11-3	TGTGCCAGCAGCCTAGGGAAGGGTTGGGAGACCCAGTACTTC	CASSLGKGWETQYF
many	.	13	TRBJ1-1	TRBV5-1	TGCGCCAGCAGCATAACTATGAACACTGAAGCTTTCTTT	CASSITMNTEAFF
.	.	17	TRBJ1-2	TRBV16	TGTGCCAGCAGCAAGGTGCCGGTCGTTGGAAAGACCTATGGCTACACCTTC	CASSKVPVVGKTYGYTF
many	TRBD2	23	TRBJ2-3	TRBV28	TGTGCCAGCAGTTTATCCCCACCGGAAGCAAAAAAAGTAGCGGGAGTAAGGGCAGATACGCAGTATTTT	CASSLSPPEAKKVAGVRADTQYF
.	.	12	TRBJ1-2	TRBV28	TGTGCCAGCAGCGGGGCGGGCTATGGCTACACCTTC	CASSGAGYGYTF
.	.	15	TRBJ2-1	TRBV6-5	TGTGCCAGCAAACGAAGGACCGGTACTTACAATGAGCAGTTCTTC	CASKRRTGTYNEQFF
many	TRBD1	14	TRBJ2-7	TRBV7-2	TGTGCCAGCACCTTACAGGGGGCGCAGGACGAGCAGTACTTC	CASTLQGAQDEQYF
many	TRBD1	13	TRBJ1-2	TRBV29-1	TGCAGCGTATCGGACAGGCTAGAGTATGGCTACACCTTC	CSVSDRLEYGYTF
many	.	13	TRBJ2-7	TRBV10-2	TGTGCCACGAGCGGGCAGGGGGTAAACGAGCAGTACTTC	CATSGQGVNEQYF
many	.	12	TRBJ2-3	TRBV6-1	TGTGCCAGCAGCCGAACGCCAGATACGCAGTATTTT	CASSRTPDTQYF